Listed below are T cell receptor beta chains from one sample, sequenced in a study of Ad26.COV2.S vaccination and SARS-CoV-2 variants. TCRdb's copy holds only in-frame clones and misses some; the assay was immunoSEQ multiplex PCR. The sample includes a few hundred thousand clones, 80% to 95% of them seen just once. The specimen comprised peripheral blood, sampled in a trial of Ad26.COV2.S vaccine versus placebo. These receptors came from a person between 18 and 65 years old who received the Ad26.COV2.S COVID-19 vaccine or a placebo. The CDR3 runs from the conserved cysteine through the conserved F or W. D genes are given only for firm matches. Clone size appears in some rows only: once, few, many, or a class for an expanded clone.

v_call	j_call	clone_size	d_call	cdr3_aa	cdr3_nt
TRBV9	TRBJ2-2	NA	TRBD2	CASSPRAGGPLTGELFF	TGTGCCAGCAGCCCAAGAGCGGGAGGGCCGCTTACCGGGGAGCTGTTTTTT
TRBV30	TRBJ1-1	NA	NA	CAWIAVNAEAFF	TGTGCCTGGATTGCGGTTAACGCTGAAGCTTTCTTT
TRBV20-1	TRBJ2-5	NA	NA	CRAGREETQYF	TGCAGGGCCGGCAGGGAAGAGACCCAGTACTTC
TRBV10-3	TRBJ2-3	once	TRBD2	CAISGGLAGDLSTDTQYF	TGTGCCATCAGTGGCGGACTAGCGGGGGACCTTAGCACAGATACGCAGTATTTT
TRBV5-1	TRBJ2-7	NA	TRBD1	CASSLGNRGYEQYF	TGCGCCAGCAGCTTGGGGAACAGGGGGTACGAGCAGTACTTC
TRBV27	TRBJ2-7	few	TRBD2	CASSYSGSSYEQYF	TGTGCCAGCAGTTATAGCGGGTCTTCCTACGAGCAGTACTTC
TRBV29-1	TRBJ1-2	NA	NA	CSSYGGDSSYGYTF	TGCAGCTCCTACGGCGGGGACTCCTCCTATGGCTACACCTTC
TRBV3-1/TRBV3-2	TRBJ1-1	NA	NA	CASSPIPLTGTKAFF	TGTGCCAGCAGCCCCATCCCTCTGACTGGTACAAAAGCTTTCTTT
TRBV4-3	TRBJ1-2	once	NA	CASSQDRHSGLYGYTF	TGCGCCAGCAGCCAAGATAGACACTCGGGGCTCTATGGCTACACCTTC
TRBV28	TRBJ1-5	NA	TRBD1	CASSPDRLNQPQHF	TGTGCCAGCAGTCCGGACAGGTTAAATCAGCCCCAGCATTTT
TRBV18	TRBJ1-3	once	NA	CASSSRGPPGNTIYF	TGTGCCAGCTCCAGCAGGGGACCTCCTGGAAACACCATATATTTT
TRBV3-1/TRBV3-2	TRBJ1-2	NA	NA	CASSPNQYYGYTF	TGTGCCAGCAGCCCGAATCAATACTATGGCTACACCTTC
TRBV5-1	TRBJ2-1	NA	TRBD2	CASSQTSGAYNEQFF	TGCGCCAGCAGCCAAACTAGCGGAGCCTACAATGAGCAGTTCTTC
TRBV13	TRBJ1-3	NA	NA	CASSLTGQPGNTIYF	TGTGCCAGCAGCCTAACTGGACAGCCTGGAAACACCATATATTTT
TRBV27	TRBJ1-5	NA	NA	CASKKPGDFQPQHF	TGTGCCAGCAAAAAACCAGGGGATTTTCAGCCCCAGCATTTT
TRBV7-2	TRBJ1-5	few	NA	CASGPNQPQHF	TGTGCCAGCGGGCCCAATCAGCCCCAGCATTTT
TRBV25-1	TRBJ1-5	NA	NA	CASSSRAPAPVAQPQHF	TGTGCCAGTAGTAGCAGGGCTCCCGCACCGGTCGCTCAGCCCCAGCATTTT
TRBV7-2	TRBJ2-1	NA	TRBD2	CASSLGLAGVIKGAGEQFF	TGTGCCAGCAGCTTAGGACTAGCGGGAGTAATAAAGGGGGCGGGGGAGCAGTTCTTC
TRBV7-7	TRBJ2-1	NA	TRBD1	CASSLAVGGLDEQFF	TGTGCCAGCAGCTTAGCAGTAGGGGGCCTAGATGAGCAGTTCTTC
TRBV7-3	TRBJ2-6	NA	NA	CASSPLSGANVLTF	TGTGCCAGCAGCCCCCTCTCTGGGGCCAACGTCCTGACTTTC
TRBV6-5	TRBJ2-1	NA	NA	CASSLAGNEQFF	TGTGCCAGCAGTTTGGCGGGCAATGAGCAGTTCTTC
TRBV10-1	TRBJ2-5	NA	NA	CANYPRTNQETQYF	TGCGCCAACTATCCTCGGACCAACCAAGAGACCCAGTACTTC
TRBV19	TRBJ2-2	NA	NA	CASNMAGAGELFF	TGTGCCAGTAACATGGCTGGGGCCGGGGAGCTGTTTTTT
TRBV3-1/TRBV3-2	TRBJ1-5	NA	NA	CASSQQLGGNQPQHF	TGTGCCAGCAGCCAACAGTTAGGCGGCAATCAGCCCCAGCATTTT
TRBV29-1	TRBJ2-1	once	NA	CSEYRISYNEQFF	TGCAGCGAGTACAGAATATCCTACAATGAGCAGTTCTTC
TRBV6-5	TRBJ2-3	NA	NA	CASSYLARGTDTQYF	TGTGCCAGCAGTTACCTCGCCCGGGGTACAGATACGCAGTATTTT
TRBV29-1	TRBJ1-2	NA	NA	CSVDSFLTLGRGYGYTF	TGCAGCGTTGATTCGTTTCTGACTTTAGGCAGGGGTTATGGCTACACCTTC
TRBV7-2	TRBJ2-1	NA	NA	CASSLEITSFHEQFF	TGTGCCAGCAGCTTAGAGATAACTAGTTTCCATGAGCAGTTCTTC
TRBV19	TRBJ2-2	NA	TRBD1	CASSLGTGAYTGELFF	TGTGCCAGTAGTCTAGGGACAGGGGCCTACACCGGGGAGCTGTTTTTT
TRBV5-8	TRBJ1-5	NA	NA	CASSFGGVGQPQHF	TGTGCCAGCAGCTTTGGGGGAGTCGGACAGCCCCAGCATTTT
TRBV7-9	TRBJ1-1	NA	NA	CASSPSRPGVGTEAFF	TGTGCCAGCAGCCCAAGCCGCCCAGGGGTGGGCACTGAAGCTTTCTTT
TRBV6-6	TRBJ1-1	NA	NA	CASSKAGLLNTEAFF	TGTGCCAGCAGTAAGGCAGGCTTATTGAACACTGAAGCTTTCTTT
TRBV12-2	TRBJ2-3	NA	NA	CASPQGAGAGQTDTQYF	TGTGCAAGTCCCCAAGGAGCCGGAGCGGGACAGACAGATACGCAGTATTTT
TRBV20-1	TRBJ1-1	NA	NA	CSASGTSEAFF	TGCAGTGCGAGTGGGACAAGCGAAGCTTTCTTT
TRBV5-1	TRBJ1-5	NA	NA	CASSLDGGTTQPQHF	TGCGCCAGCAGCTTGGATGGGGGGACGACTCAGCCCCAGCATTTT
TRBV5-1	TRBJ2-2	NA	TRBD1	CASSGTGFTGELFF	TGCGCCAGCAGCGGGACAGGTTTCACCGGGGAGCTGTTTTTT
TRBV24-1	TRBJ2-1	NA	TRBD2	CATSDRTSGRYNEQFF	TGTGCCACCAGTGACCGGACTAGCGGGAGATACAATGAGCAGTTCTTC
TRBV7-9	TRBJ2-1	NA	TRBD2	CASSWASGNEQFF	TGTGCCAGCAGCTGGGCTAGCGGCAATGAGCAGTTCTTC
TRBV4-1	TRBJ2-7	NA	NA	CASSHAQGLSYEQYF	TGCGCCAGCAGCCACGCTCAGGGGCTCTCCTACGAGCAGTACTTC
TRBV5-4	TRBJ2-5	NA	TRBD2	CASSLAGGGKTQYF	TGTGCCAGCAGCTTGGCGGGGGGGGGAAAGACCCAGTACTTC